The clone carrying this T cell receptor (beta chain) ranks as large. Its target is not known. V lost 1 base and J lost 4, with 4 bases in between. Per the germline V gene, CDR1 is MDHEN and CDR2 is SYDVKM. The CDR3 spans 12 residues. This entry comes from a study of T cells in localized non-small cell lung cancer. Whole-study results and caveats: Blood T cell density predicted longer survival; adjacent-lung clonality, shorter. The study sequenced only one region of the tumor. As a result, intratumor heterogeneity could not be excluded and remains possible.

Produced via immunoSEQ multiplex PCR; TCRdb's table is partial and in-frame only. The table lists approximately 3,000 clones, approximately 24% of them singletons. The receptor's source is a man between 40 and 69 years old with stage I lung adenocarcinoma. Material: lung tumor tissue, obtained before any cancer treatment. This chain joins TRBV28 and TRBJ2-5; D is undetermined. The DNA of the CDR3 is TGTGCCAGCAGTTTATTCCTAGAGACCCAGTACTTC. The encoded protein is CASSLFLETQYF.